Described below is a single T cell receptor (beta chain) sequence and its context. Its antigen is not known. This sample is drawn from a study of regulatory dendritic cells for organ transplantation. Points from the study as a whole: Memory CD8+ T cells were the most oligoclonal; naive cells were highly diverse. Mature dendritic cells appeared to drive more memory CD8+ clonal expansion than regulatory ones.

Produced via immunoSEQ multiplex PCR; TCRdb's table is partial and in-frame only. The table records 29,000 or so clones, 75% to 80% of them present only once. Naive CD45RA+ and memory CD45RO+ CD4+ or CD8+ T cells were FACS-sorted. V trimming: 2 bases; J trimming: 5 bases; junction bases outside the gene matches: 3. The CDR3 length is 14 residues. Germline V gives CDR1 SGDLS, CDR2 YYNGEE. The sample was memory CD4+ T cells from blood. Sample subset: CD45RO+ memory T cells. This TCR derives from a human donor in good health. The rearrangement links TRBV9 to TRBJ2-5; TRBD2 aligns across 10 bases. The DNA for the CDR3 is TGTGCCAGCAGCGTGGCAGCGGGAGGGGAGACCCAGTACTTC. Its translation: CASSVAAGGETQYF.